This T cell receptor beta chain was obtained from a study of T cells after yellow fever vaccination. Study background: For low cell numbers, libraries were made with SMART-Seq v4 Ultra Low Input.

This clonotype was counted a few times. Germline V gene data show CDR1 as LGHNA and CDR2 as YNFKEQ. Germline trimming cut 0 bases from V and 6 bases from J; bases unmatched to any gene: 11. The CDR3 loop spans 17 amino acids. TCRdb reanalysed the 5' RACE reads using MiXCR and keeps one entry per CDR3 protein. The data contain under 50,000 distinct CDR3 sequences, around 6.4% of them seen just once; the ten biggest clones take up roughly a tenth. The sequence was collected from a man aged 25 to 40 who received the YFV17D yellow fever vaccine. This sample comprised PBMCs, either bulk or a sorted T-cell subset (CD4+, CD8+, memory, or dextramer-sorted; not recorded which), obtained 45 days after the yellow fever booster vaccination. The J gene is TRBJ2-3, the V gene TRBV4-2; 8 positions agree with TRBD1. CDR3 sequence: CASSQDWLQGAADTQYF. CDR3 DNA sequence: TGTGCCAGCAGCCAAGACTGGCTGCAGGGGGCTGCCGATACGCAGTATTTT.